The clone carrying this TCR beta chain was picked up a small number of times. Its antigen is not known. The sample comes from a study of regulatory T cells in long-lasting Graves disease. As to time point: newly diagnosed GD, antithyroid drugs for less than 3 months. Extracted PBMC RNA gave rise to the TCR library. With iRepertoire HTBI primers and Arm-PCR of CDR3 regions, TCR beta libraries were built. TCRdb re-derived calls from the multiplex PCR reads in MiXCR, one entry per CDR3 protein. The sample consists of a few hundred thousand distinct CDR3 sequences, under 20% of them appearing once. Looked up from germline, CDR1 is DFQATT and CDR2 is SNEGSKA (reference sequence). The CDR3 consists of 15 residues. V gave up 2 bases and J gave up 1 base, with 11 bases separating them. Findings and caveats of the study: TRBV28, TRBJ1-2 and TRBJ2-5 emerged as the favored segments in persistent disease.

These same records also appear under a second study, on T cells in Graves' hyperthyroidism and ophthalmopathy.

The sequence derives from a woman aged 25 to 39 with Graves disease. Source: peripheral blood mononuclear cells (PBMCs), taken at new diagnosis, from a patient treated with antithyroid drugs. The chain is built from TRBV20-1 and TRBJ2-2; a weak D match, TRBD2 (5 bases). The CDR3 DNA follows: TGCAGTGCTAGAATCGGGGAAAGGAACACCGGGGAGCTGTTTTTT. Translated: CSARIGERNTGELFF.